A single sample gave rise to the 25 T cell receptor beta chains below, sequenced in a study of response to subunit inactivated influenza vaccine. In TCRdb, the RT-PCR reads were re-called with MiXCR into one record per CDR3 protein. Of hundreds of thousands of distinct CDR3 sequences listed, around 15% were seen once; the top ten hold 7.5% to 9%. Source: PBMCs from blood, taken 14 to 15 days before vaccination. The receptors were gathered from a man over 45 who received an inactivated influenza vaccine.

This clonotype has more than one count but fewer than ten. The rearrangement links TRBV6-1 to TRBJ1-6, with D perhaps matching TRBD1 (5 bases). The V and J ends lost 5 bases and 0 bases respectively, with 11 bases between them. The CDR3 totals 16 residues. Germline V gene lookup returns CDR1 MNHNS and CDR2 SASEGT. As DNA, the CDR3 is TGTGCCAGCAGTCAGGGAAGAGGCTCCTATAATTCACCCCTCCACTTT. Translating it yields CASSQGRGSYNSPLHF.

This clonotype was counted between two and nine times. This chain connects TRBV28 to TRBJ1-5; TRBD1 matches 9 bases. The CDR3 runs 16 residues. The V and J ends lost 6 bases and 0 bases, in that order; junction bases with no gene match: 6. The germline gives CDR1 MDHEN, CDR2 SYDVKM. In DNA form, the CDR3 reads TGTGCCAGCAGGCTGGGACAGGGATATAGCAATCAGCCCCAGCATTTT. It codes for CASRLGQGYSNQPQHF. Combining the CDR3 with reference TRBV28 and TRBJ1-5 gives the whole variable domain DVKVTQSSRYLVKRTGEKVFLECVQDMDHENMFWYRQDPGLGLRLIYFSYDVKMKEKGDIPEGYSVSREKKERFSLILESASTNQTSMYLCASRLGQGYSNQPQHFGDGTRLSIL.

This clonotype was recorded a few times. This rearrangement joins TRBV6-1 to TRBJ1-1; no reliable D call. The CDR3 sequence is 14 residues long. CDR1 MNHNS and CDR2 SASEGT come from the germline V gene. Trimming removed 7 bases from V and 0 bases from J, with 12 bases in between. The CDR3 loop reads CASKAGAVNTEAFF. The CDR3 DNA is TGTGCCAGCAAGGCTGGTGCGGTGAACACTGAAGCTTTCTTT.

A few counts support this clonotype. J is TRBJ2-1 and V is TRBV7-2, with 9 positions matching TRBD2. This CDR3 region has 16 residues. The V gene end was trimmed by 3 bases and the J gene end by 4 bases; junction bases not matched to a gene: 7. Germline loops: CDR1 SGHTA, CDR2 FQGNSA. The CDR3 reads CASSLTGTSRYNEQFF. In DNA form, the CDR3 reads TGTGCCAGCAGCTTGACCGGGACTAGCAGATACAATGAGCAGTTCTTC.

The sample holds a few counts of this clonotype. The V gene is TRBV27, the J gene TRBJ2-1, with 8 bases matching TRBD1. The ends lost 7 bases at V and 7 bases at J; junction bases unmatched: 18. The CDR3 totals 17 residues. CDR1 is MNHEY and CDR2 is SMNVEV in the germline V gene (reference sequence). CDR3 sequence: CASTPIPTGTGLNEQFF. The DNA of the CDR3 is TGTGCCAGCACCCCCATCCCAACCGGGACAGGCCTTAATGAGCAGTTCTTC.

The sample holds many counts of this clonotype. The V call is TRBV7-8, the J call TRBJ2-7; D possibly corresponds to TRBD1 (5 bases). The CDR3 totals 17 residues. Germline V CDR1 and CDR2: SGHVS, FQNEAQ. Trimming left V 4 bases short and J 6 bases short, with 25 bases between. The CDR3 loop is CASSSDRGLNGLFEQYF. DNA of the CDR3: TGTGCCAGCAGCTCCGATAGGGGCCTTAACGGGCTCTTCGAGCAGTACTTC.

V and J are TRBV4-3 and TRBJ2-7; the D gene is possibly TRBD1 (5 bases). V was pared by 0 bases and J by 5 bases, with 11 bases between. Germline values: CDR1 LGHNA, CDR2 YSLEER. CDR3 size: 14 residues. This chain's CDR3 is CASSQDQNRNEQYF. The CDR3, as DNA: TGCGCCAGCAGCCAAGATCAAAACAGGAACGAGCAGTACTTC.

This clonotype was observed a few times. The CDR3 here is CASSQEGNRRTEAFF. CDR3 bases: TGTGCCAGCTCACAGGAGGGGAATCGGCGTACTGAAGCTTTCTTT. The chain combines TRBV18 with TRBJ1-1; TRBD1 is a possible D gene (5 bases). The CDR3 consists of 15 residues. The V and J ends lost 4 bases and 5 bases respectively, with 17 bases between them. The germline V gene has CDR1 KGHSH and CDR2 LQKENI.

V usage is TRBV5-6 and J usage is TRBJ2-4; no clear D gene. Germline CDR1 and CDR2: SGHDT and YYEEEE. This CDR3 is 12 amino acids long. The V and J ends lost 1 base and 6 bases respectively, with 5 bases between them. CDR3 region: CASSLLGNIQYF. The CDR3 nucleotides are TGTGCCAGCAGCTTGCTGGGAAACATTCAGTACTTC.

V and J are TRBV29-1 and TRBJ2-7, with 13 bases that match TRBD2. The CDR3 is 15 amino acids. Germline V CDR1 and CDR2: SQVTM, ANQGSEA. V shed 3 bases, J shed 3 bases, and the junction held 5 bases outside the gene matches. The CDR3 DNA is TGCAGCGTTGAGGTCGGACTAGCGGGGGACTACGAGCAGTACTTC. Its translation is CSVEVGLAGDYEQYF.

The chain uses TRBV5-1 and TRBJ2-5; 8 bases are a match to TRBD2. Germline assignment: CDR1 SGHRS and CDR2 YFSETQ. Trimming took 1 base from V and 6 from J; bases not matched to a gene: 14. This CDR3 contains 17 residues. CDR3 nucleotide sequence: TGCGCCAGCAGCTTGAGACTAACGGGGGGGCTTTTAAAGACCCAGTACTTC. This gives the protein CASSLRLTGGLLKTQYF.

This clonotype was observed a few times. The chain has TRBV5-5 and TRBJ2-2; 10 positions agree with TRBD2. The J segment lost 1 base and the V segment lost 5 bases, leaving 5 bases of the junction unmatched. Germline lookup yields CDR1 SGHKS and CDR2 YYEKEE (reference sequence). The CDR3 extends over 16 amino acids. DNA for the CDR3: TGTGCCAGCAGTTTTACTAGCGGGGAGAACACCGGGGAGCTGTTTTTT. This sequence encodes CASSFTSGENTGELFF.

This clonotype was recorded only once. The gene calls are TRBV11-1 and TRBJ2-7, with 8 bases fitting TRBD2. The junction had 5 bases not matched to a gene; V was cut back by 1 base and J by 6 bases. The length of the CDR3 is 14 residues. CDR1 SGHAT and CDR2 FQDESV come from the germline V gene (reference sequence). The CDR3 sequence is CASSLGTSPGEQYF. CDR3 in DNA: TGTGCCAGCAGCTTAGGGACTAGCCCCGGCGAGCAGTACTTC. Full variable domain (remainder filled in from reference TRBV11-1 and TRBJ2-7): EAEVAQSPRYKITEKSQAVAFWCDPISGHATLYWYRQILGQGPELLVQFQDESVVDDSQLPKDRFSAERLKGVDSTLKIQPAELGDSAMYLCASSLGTSPGEQYFGPGTRLTVT.

This clonotype was detected a few times. In DNA, the CDR3 is TGTGCCAGCAGTTTAGCTGTCCAGAGCTCCTACGAGCAGTACTTC. The encoded protein is CASSLAVQSSYEQYF. The chain employs TRBV12-3 or TRBV12-4 and TRBJ2-7; D gene ambiguous. The V end was cut by 0 bases, the J end by 0 bases, with 9 bases between. The CDR3 has 15 amino acids.

At least ten counts were recorded for this clonotype. The rearrangement links TRBV7-8 to TRBJ2-1; unclear D gene. The germline V gene has CDR1 SGHVS and CDR2 FQNEAQ. With 0 bases removed from V and 1 base from J, the gap between germline ends came to 7 bases. CDR3 length equals 15 residues. In DNA form, the CDR3 reads TGTGCCAGCAGCTTAGCGTCAGCATCCTACAATGAGCAGTTCTTC. Protein product: CASSLASASYNEQFF.

This sequence joins TRBV7-2 and TRBJ2-3, with 9 bases that match TRBD2. This CDR3 region has 13 residues. The germline gives CDR1 SGHTA, CDR2 FQGNSA. V lost 4 bases and J lost 9; bases outside the gene matches: 5. CDR3 in DNA: TGTGCCAGCAGCTCAGGACTAGCGATGACGCAGTATTTT. As protein: CASSSGLAMTQYF.

This clonotype was seen only a few times. V gene TRBV9 combines with J gene TRBJ2-2, with D maybe TRBD1 (6 bases). V lost 4 bases and J lost 2, with 9 bases in between. Germline assignment: CDR1 SGDLS and CDR2 YYNGEE. The CDR3 is made up of 14 amino acids. CDR3 bases: TGTGCCAGCAGCAAGGGACATAACACCGGGGAGCTGTTTTTT. Encoded protein: CASSKGHNTGELFF.

J is TRBJ1-6 and V is TRBV12-3 or TRBV12-4; 8 bases are a match to TRBD1. The trim removed 5 bases at V and 9 bases at J, leaving 9 bases unmatched. CDR3 length: 15 amino acids. This chain's CDR3 is CASSPQTGARSPLHF. The DNA of the CDR3 is TGTGCCAGCAGTCCGCAGACAGGGGCGCGTTCACCCCTCCACTTT.

There are a few counts of this clonotype. The chain carries TRBV28 and TRBJ2-5; 14 bases fit TRBD2. This CDR3 has 17 amino acids. The J segment lost 5 bases and the V segment lost 3 bases, leaving 8 bases of the junction unmatched. CDR1 and CDR2 (germline): MDHEN, SYDVKM. For the CDR3, the DNA is TGTGCCAGCAGTTTCCCGGGACTAGCGGGAGTCGGGGAGACCCAGTACTTC. This encodes CASSFPGLAGVGETQYF.

This clonotype was counted ten times or more. The chain uses TRBV5-1 and TRBJ2-2; D might be TRBD2 (6 bases). The CDR3 is 16 residues long. Trimming removed 3 bases from V and 0 bases from J, with 12 bases in between. Germline V lookup: CDR1 SGHRS, CDR2 YFSETQ. CDR3 amino acids: CASSWAGTSNTGELFF. For the CDR3, the DNA is TGCGCCAGCAGCTGGGCCGGGACTTCGAACACCGGGGAGCTGTTTTTT.

In its sample, this clonotype was seen a few times. The chain couples TRBV28 to TRBJ2-7; 14 nucleotides align to TRBD2. Germline V gene sequence: CDR1 MDHEN, CDR2 SYDVKM. The CDR3 length is 15 residues. V lost 11 bases to trimming and J lost 11 bases; unmatched junction nucleotides: 17. CDR3 nucleotides: TGTGCCCCTCCCCCGACTAGCGGGAGGGCCGTGTCAGAGTACTTC. Translated, it gives CAPPPTSGRAVSEYF. Drawing the rest from reference TRBV28 and TRBJ2-7, the complete variable domain is DVKVTQSSRYLVKRTGEKVFLECVQDMDHENMFWYRQDPGLGLRLIYFSYDVKMKEKGDIPEGYSVSREKKERFSLILESASTNQTSMYLCAPPPTSGRAVSEYFGPGTRLTVT.

This clonotype turned up a few times. The chain couples TRBV24-1 to TRBJ2-1; 8 nucleotides line up with TRBD1. The V segment lost 4 bases and the J segment 8 bases; nucleotides outside the gene matches: 6. CDR3 length: 14 amino acids. Germline V gene lookup returns CDR1 KGHDR and CDR2 SFDVKD. CDR3 amino acids: CATSDRTGRDEQFF. The CDR3 DNA reads as TGTGCCACCAGTGACCGGACAGGGCGCGATGAGCAGTTCTTC.

In this sample, this clonotype turned up a few times. This chain joins TRBV5-1 and TRBJ2-7, with TRBD1 matching 8 bases. The CDR3 consists of 15 residues. Germline CDR1 reads SGHRS; CDR2 reads YFSETQ. With V trimmed by 1 base and J by 8 bases, 11 bases remained unmatched. The CDR3 region is CASSLSAGQGEKQYF. CDR3 DNA: TGCGCCAGCAGCTTGTCAGCCGGACAGGGCGAAAAGCAGTACTTC.

For the CDR3, the DNA is TGTGCCTGGAGTGTAGGTCTCAATCCGGGACTGGGCTCTGGGGATACGCAGTATTTT. Translating gives CAWSVGLNPGLGSGDTQYF. The chain has TRBV30 and TRBJ2-3, with D perhaps matching TRBD2 (6 bases). Trimming removed 0 bases at V and 6 bases at J, with 28 bases between. The CDR3 runs to 19 residues. CDR1 and CDR2 from the germline V gene are GTSNPN and SVGIG (reference sequence).

This clonotype appeared a few times. The DNA for the CDR3 is TGTGCCAGCAACACCGTCAGGGGGCTTCGCACAGATACGCAGTATTTT. Its translation: CASNTVRGLRTDTQYF. The rearrangement joins TRBV7-9 to TRBJ2-3; TRBD1 agrees at 8 bases. The CDR3 consists of 16 residues. V lost 7 bases, J lost 1 base, and 10 bases stayed unmatched. The V gene's germline CDR1 is SEHNR and CDR2 FQNEAQ (reference sequence).